The sequence of this T cell receptor (beta chain) was determined in a study (dated by TCRdb to 2013 to 2014). The data were produced on an Illumina Genome Analyzer IIx. TCRdb passed the public sequencing reads through fastp at Q25 and MiXCR, retaining productive beta sequences. Duplicate CDR3 protein sequences are folded into a single record with the most common DNA and genes. The sample yields 12,000 to 15,000 distinct CDR3 sequences; about 30% were counted once. The ten biggest clones cover roughly a sixth of the sample. From the cysteine up to the phenylalanine, the CDR3 has a length of 14 residues. Just CDR3 DNA is preserved here, 42 bases in frame from base 1. CDR1 and CDR2 are drawn from the germline V gene: SQVTM, ANQGSEA. As regards this clonotype: It has no known antigen specificity. One end of the junction does not line up with germline, which may come from a read error.

This sequence originates from a human donor. Sequenced sample: blood. The chain joins TRBV29-1 to TRBJ1-5, with a tentative D gene TRBD1 over 6 matching bases. The nucleotide sequence reads as follows: TGTAACATTGTGGGGACAATTAGCAATCAGCCCCAGCATTTT. Translated, this is CNIVGTISNQPQHF.